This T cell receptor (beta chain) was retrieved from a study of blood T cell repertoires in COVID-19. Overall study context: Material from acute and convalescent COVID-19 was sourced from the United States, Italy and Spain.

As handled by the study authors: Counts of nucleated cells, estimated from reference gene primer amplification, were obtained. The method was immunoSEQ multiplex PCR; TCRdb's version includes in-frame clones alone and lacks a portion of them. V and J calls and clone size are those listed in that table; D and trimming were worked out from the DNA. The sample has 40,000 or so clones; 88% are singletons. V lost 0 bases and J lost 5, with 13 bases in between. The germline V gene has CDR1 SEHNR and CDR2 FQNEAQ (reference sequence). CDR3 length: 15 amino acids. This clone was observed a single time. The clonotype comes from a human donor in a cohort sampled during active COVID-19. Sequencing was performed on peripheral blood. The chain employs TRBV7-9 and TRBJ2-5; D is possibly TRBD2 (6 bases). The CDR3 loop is CASSLAEGASETQYF. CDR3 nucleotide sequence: TGTGCCAGCAGCTTAGCGGAGGGAGCATCGGAGACCCAGTACTTC.